Following are 24 T cell receptor beta chains from one sample sequenced in a study of Graves' ophthalmopathy and Graves' hyperthyroidism. Scientists amplified the TCR beta CDR3 regions from RNA transcripts. First-round RT-PCR employed HTBI primers, with a second-round multiplex PCR after it. MiXCR, applied by TCRdb to the multiplex PCR reads, yields one record per CDR3 protein. Of 740,000 or so distinct CDR3 sequences listed, roughly 40% are singletons. Sequencing used peripheral blood. These receptors all stem from an adult man with Graves' ophthalmopathy.

This CDR3 is CASSLRAGAAYEQYF. CDR3 coding DNA: TGTGCCAGCAGTTTAAGAGCGGGAGCCGCCTACGAGCAGTACTTC. The rearrangement links TRBV12-3 or TRBV12-4 to TRBJ2-7; TRBD2 aligns across 8 bases. With V trimmed by 2 bases and J by 2 bases, 5 bases remained unmatched. This CDR3 has 15 amino acids.

This sequence joins TRBV20-1 and TRBJ1-6; D might be TRBD1 (5 bases). This CDR3 region has 13 residues. CDR1 DFQATT and CDR2 SNEGSKA come from the germline V gene (reference sequence). V was pared by 6 bases and J by 4 bases, with 10 bases between. The DNA of the CDR3 is TGCAGTGCAGACGACAGTTATAATTCACCCCTCCACTTT. This codes for CSADDSYNSPLHF.

V is TRBV7-3 and J is TRBJ1-6; no reliable D call. Trimming removed 5 bases from V and 6 bases from J, with 5 bases in between. This CDR3 region has 12 residues. The germline gives CDR1 SGHTA, CDR2 FQGTGA. Here the CDR3 reads CASSPINSPLHF. DNA of the CDR3: TGTGCCAGCAGCCCGATTAATTCACCCCTCCACTTT. Based on the CDR3 plus reference TRBV7-3 and TRBJ1-6, the full variable domain is GAGVSQTPSNKVTEKGKYVELRCDPISGHTALYWYRQSLGQGPEFLIYFQGTGAADDSGLPNDRFFAVRPEGSVSTLKIQRTERGDSAVYLCASSPINSPLHFGNGTRLTVT.

This clonotype was seen a few times. This chain connects TRBV7-9 to TRBJ1-1; D not resolved. V lost 5 bases and J lost 0, with 10 bases in between. Germline CDR1 reads SEHNR; CDR2 reads FQNEAQ (reference sequence). The CDR3 totals 14 residues. CDR3 coding DNA: TGTGCCAGCAGCCCGGCGGGCCTGAACACTGAAGCTTTCTTT. Residues: CASSPAGLNTEAFF.

The rearrangement joins TRBV24-1 to TRBJ1-5; TRBD1 matches at 8 bases. The junction had 8 bases not matched to a gene; V was cut back by 11 bases and J by 0 bases. The CDR3 totals 15 residues. Germline V gene lookup returns CDR1 KGHDR and CDR2 SFDVKD. The CDR3 DNA follows: TGTGCCAGCAGGGGGGACAGGTCTAGCAATCAGCCCCAGCATTTT. Its translation is CASRGDRSSNQPQHF.

This clonotype was counted only a few times. Its ends do not fully match the called genes, so a read error is possible. The DNA for the CDR3 is TGTGCCAGCAGCCAAGGGAACAGTGACTCCTACGAGCAGTACTTC. Amino acid sequence: CASSQGNSDSYEQYF. The rearrangement uses TRBV4-1 and TRBJ2-7, with D unresolved. Germline lookup yields CDR1 MGHRA and CDR2 YSYEKL. This CDR3 has 15 residues.

This chain links TRBV7-9 with TRBJ2-7, with TRBD2 matching over 7 bases. V gave up 0 bases and J gave up 0 bases; unmatched junction bases: 2. Looked up from germline, CDR1 is SEHNR and CDR2 is FQNEAQ (reference sequence). The CDR3 runs to 15 residues. The DNA of the CDR3 is TGTGCCAGCAGCTTAGCCCCGGGAGGCTCCTACGAGCAGTACTTC. This codes for CASSLAPGGSYEQYF.

V gene TRBV12-3 or TRBV12-4 combines with J gene TRBJ1-6; D possibly corresponds to TRBD1 (6 bases). The CDR3 is made up of 12 amino acids. V was cut by 6 bases and J by 9 bases, with 9 bases left in between. The CDR3: CASSEQGSPLHF. The CDR3 nucleotides are TGTGCCAGCAGCGAACAGGGTTCACCCCTCCACTTT.

The chain couples TRBV12-3 or TRBV12-4 to TRBJ1-5; 7 positions agree with TRBD1. The ends lost 5 bases at V and 11 bases at J; junction bases unmatched: 12. The CDR3 sequence is 14 residues long. The CDR3 loop is CASSPGTAYRTQHF. The CDR3 nucleotides read TGTGCCAGCAGTCCCGGGACAGCTTACCGGACCCAGCATTTT.

The chain couples TRBV7-2 to TRBJ1-2; tentatively, D is TRBD1 (6 bases). Between the trimmed V and J ends, which lost 5 bases and 10 bases, there was a span of 20 bases. CDR1 and CDR2 from the germline V gene are SGHTA and FQGNSA. The CDR3 has 14 amino acids. The CDR3 region is CASSLRTAQRDYTF. In nucleotides, the CDR3 is TGTGCCAGCAGCCTTAGGACAGCCCAACGGGACTACACCTTC.

V usage is TRBV5-8 and J usage is TRBJ2-7; 7 positions match TRBD1. The germline gives CDR1 SGHTS, CDR2 YDEGEE. The CDR3 covers 15 residues. Trimming cost V 0 bases and J 2 bases; bases outside gene matches: 5. The CDR3 DNA follows: TGTGCCAGCAGCTTGGTAGACAGGGAGACCTACGAGCAGTACTTC. Protein product: CASSLVDRETYEQYF.

The chain employs TRBV10-3 and TRBJ1-2; 7 bases fit TRBD1. Looked up from germline, CDR1 is ENHRY and CDR2 is SYGVKD. Germline trimming cut 6 bases from V and 8 bases from J; bases unmatched to any gene: 12. CDR3 length equals 14 residues. Here the CDR3 DNA reads TGTGCCATCAGCGGGGGCGGACAGGCCTCAGGCTACACCTTC. Translated, it gives CAISGGGQASGYTF.

This sequence joins TRBV19 and TRBJ1-6, with D possibly TRBD1 on 6 matching bases. The CDR3 spans 14 residues. Germline V gene lookup returns CDR1 LNHDA and CDR2 SQIVND (reference sequence). V shed 9 bases and J shed 8 bases, with 17 bases lying between them. This CDR3 is CASSEAGVDSPLHF. CDR3 nucleotide sequence: TGTGCCAGCAGTGAAGCAGGGGTTGATTCACCCCTCCACTTT.

This clonotype has only a few counts. The J gene is TRBJ2-5, the V gene TRBV7-9; possibly TRBD2 for D (5 bases). The germline V gene has CDR1 SEHNR and CDR2 FQNEAQ (reference sequence). This CDR3 comprises 14 residues. V dropped 3 bases and J dropped 7 bases, with 15 bases sitting between them. The CDR3: CASSLDGPGRTQYF. In DNA form, the CDR3 reads TGTGCCAGCAGCTTGGACGGACCGGGAAGGACCCAGTACTTC.

This clonotype was detected ten times or more. V and J are TRBV9 and TRBJ2-3, with D perhaps TRBD2 (5 bases). With 4 bases removed from V and 4 bases from J, the gap between germline ends came to 16 bases. The CDR3 is 15 residues long. CDR1 is SGDLS and CDR2 is YYNGEE in the germline V gene. The CDR3 region has the DNA TGTGCCAGCAGCCCAGTGGTCCTAGCATCAGATACGCAGTATTTT. Amino acids: CASSPVVLASDTQYF.

In this sample, this clonotype turned up a few times. CDR3 protein: CASSAELASQETQYF. CDR3 coding DNA: TGTGCCAGCAGCGCAGAACTAGCGAGTCAAGAGACCCAGTACTTC. The genes are TRBV5-4 and TRBJ2-5; TRBD2 agrees at 7 bases. Trimming took 4 bases from V and 2 from J; bases not matched to a gene: 8. CDR1 and CDR2 (germline): SGHNT, YYREEE (reference sequence). This CDR3 comprises 15 residues.

Worth noting for this clonotype: An end of the junction does not agree with germline; a read error may underlie this. This chain connects TRBV7-2 to TRBJ1-5, with D possibly TRBD1 on 5 matching bases. CDR1 and CDR2 (germline): SGHTA, FQGNSA. The CDR3 loop spans 15 amino acids. In DNA, the CDR3 is TGCGCCAGCAGCCAAGAGGGGAGTCCAGCTCAGCCCCAGCATTTT. It translates to CASSQEGSPAQPQHF.

The J gene is TRBJ1-5, the V gene TRBV11-2; no firm D call. With 1 base removed from V and 14 bases from J, the gap between germline ends came to 9 bases. The V gene's germline CDR1 is SGHAT and CDR2 FQNNGV. The CDR3 has 11 residues. CDR3 region: CASSLAGNEHF. The CDR3 bases are TGTGCCAGCAGCTTAGCGGGGAACGAGCATTTT.

This clonotype was recorded at least ten times. The V call is TRBV29-1, the J call TRBJ1-6; maybe TRBD1 (6 bases). Germline V gene data show CDR1 as SQVTM and CDR2 as ANQGSEA. Between the trimmed V and J ends, which lost 5 bases and 0 bases, there was a span of 14 bases. The CDR3 runs to 16 residues. The CDR3 region is CSVRTARSSYNSPLHF. Written as DNA, the CDR3 is TGCAGCGTTCGGACAGCAAGGAGCTCCTATAATTCACCCCTCCACTTT.

On this clonotype itself: At one end the junction does not follow the germline gene, possibly because of a read error. V and J are TRBV7-8 and TRBJ1-3, with D possibly being TRBD1 (5 bases). CDR3 length: 15 residues. Germline CDR1 SGHVS, CDR2 FQNEAQ. CDR3 DNA sequence: TGTGCCAGCAGTAAGACAGATGGCTCTGGAGACACCATATATTTT. It translates to CASSKTDGSGDTIYF. Together with reference TRBV7-8 and TRBJ1-3, the CDR3 gives the full variable domain: GAGVSQSPRYKVAKRGQDVALRCDPISGHVSLFWYQQALGQGPEFLTYFQNEAQLDKSGLPSDRFFAERPEGSVSTLKIQRTQQEDSAVYLCASSKTDGSGDTIYFGEGSWLTVV.

A word on this clonotype: One junction end does not reproduce the germline sequence, and a read error may be involved. The rearrangement uses TRBV5-1 and TRBJ1-2; possible D gene TRBD1, 6 bases. This CDR3 comprises 18 residues. Per germline, CDR1 SGHRS and CDR2 YFSETQ. The CDR3 DNA reads TGTGCCAGCAGCCGCGTCACAGGGAAGGACTATTTTAACTATGGCTACACCTTC. It specifies CASSRVTGKDYFNYGYTF.

The gene calls are TRBV11-2 and TRBJ2-2, with D uncertain. CDR1 and CDR2 (germline): SGHAT, FQNNGV. The CDR3 contains 10 residues. The CDR3 here is CALNTGELFF. CDR3 sequence (DNA): TGTGCTTTGAACACCGGGGAGCTGTTTTTT.

The table lists this clonotype with many counts. As DNA, the CDR3 is TGTGCCAGCAGCCCAAAGGGCACAGGCTTTTCCTACGAGCAGTACTTC. Encoded protein: CASSPKGTGFSYEQYF. The chain joins TRBV7-2 to TRBJ2-7; a possible D gene is TRBD1 (5 bases). CDR3 length equals 16 residues. V shed 5 bases and J shed 1 base, with 18 bases lying between them. Germline values: CDR1 SGHTA, CDR2 FQGNSA.

This clonotype has at least ten counts. V and J are TRBV24-1 and TRBJ1-5, with D maybe TRBD1 (6 bases). The germline V and J ends were trimmed by 4 bases and 0 bases, with 9 bases remaining between them. Germline-derived CDR1 and CDR2 are KGHDR and SFDVKD. The CDR3 is 15 amino acids. CDR3: CATSDRTVSNQPQHF. CDR3 nucleotide sequence: TGTGCCACCAGTGACAGGACAGTTAGCAATCAGCCCCAGCATTTT.